What follows is one TCR beta chain and its context. The antigen remains unidentified. The data originate from a study of blood T cells in healthy people across ages. Study-level findings and limits: It was not possible, with unsorted PBMCs, to conclusively compare naive and antigen-experienced cells. Measured against age, TCR beta diversity per million T cells decreased in a roughly linear manner. As naive T cell percentage varied, TCR beta diversity correlated strongly with it.

Primed by a sample-barcoded 5' primer and a J-beta primer mix, a second PCR proceeded for about 6 to 11 cycles. MiXCR was run by TCRdb on the 5' RACE reads, yielding one entry per CDR3 protein. Of approximately 940,000 distinct CDR3 sequences listed, about 48% are singletons. Total RNA amounts of at least 6 micrograms were extracted per sample. Sequences were obtained from blood. This sequence was found in a man younger than 40 in good health.

The DNA of the CDR3 is TGTGCCATCAGTGAACCAGCGGAACAAGAGACCCAGTACTTC. The encoded protein is CAISEPAEQETQYF. J is TRBJ2-5 and V is TRBV10-3, with D possibly matching TRBD2 (5 bases). Trimming stripped 3 bases from V and 2 bases from J, with 10 bases between. CDR3 length: 14 residues. Germline V gene lookup returns CDR1 ENHRY and CDR2 SYGVKD.